This TCR beta chain was sequenced in a study of OX40 agonist ivuxolimab in advanced cancers. About the investigation overall: Ivuxolimab, which targeted the costimulatory receptor OX40 (CD134), was an agonistic, fully human IgG2 monoclonal antibody. Prior anti-PD-1, anti-PD-L1 or anti-CTLA-4 therapy was permitted, and approximately 41% of dose-escalation patients had received checkpoint inhibitors. The monotherapy dose-escalation portion (N ≈ 52 patients) of the phase I ivuxolimab trial is reported in the paper. Intravenous ivuxolimab was administered to patients every 2 weeks at six dose levels: 0.01, 0.1, 0.3, 1.5, 3 and 10 mg/kg. A male proportion of 70% to 90% and a mean age of about 60 years, ranging from roughly 23 to 85, were recorded for the dose-escalation cohort. Among the roughly 50 dose-escalation patients, some 19 had hepatocellular carcinoma, around 15 melanoma, 9 renal cell carcinoma and 9 head and neck cancer. Three dose-escalation patients achieved partial responses, one with hepatocellular carcinoma and two with cutaneous melanoma. The purpose of peripheral TCRbeta sequencing was to test whether ivuxolimab changed TCR sequence diversity and led to clonal T-cell expansion. Here is what the overall study found, with its caveats: Low levels of normalized T-cell clonal expansion were also seen in some patients who did not respond. On average, CD8+ T cells showed more expanded clones than CD4+ T cells after ivuxolimab. At doses of 0.1 to 3.0 mg/kg, clonal expansion of both CD4+ and CD8+ blood T cells was observed from baseline to week 6. Which antigens the clonally expanded peripheral T cells were specific for was not determined. Partial responders in the 0.1-3.0 mg/kg groups had among the lowest normalized peripheral clonal expansion, especially among CD8+ T cells.

Taken from the germline V gene, the CDR1 and CDR2 loops are SGDLS and YYNGEE. The junction shows trimming of 0 bases on V and 1 base on J, plus 7 bases between the germline ends. The CDR3 measures 14 amino acids from cysteine to phenylalanine. This entry keeps only the CDR3 DNA: 42 bases, framed from base 1. Note on this clone: No antigen is known for it. No clone much larger than this one lies a single base away; base qualities are absent.

The trial excluded patients who had a history of autoimmune disease or were on systemic immunosuppression. Peripheral blood for TCR sequencing was drawn from every dose cohort at baseline, at cycle 4 day 1 and at cycle 7 day 1. The samples were taken from a phase I, first-in-human, multicenter, open-label dose-escalation trial of ivuxolimab. Adults with locally advanced or metastatic head and neck squamous cell, hepatocellular, melanoma or renal cell carcinoma were enrolled in the trial. Before TCR sequencing, CD4+ and CD8+ T cells were separately sorted from peripheral blood. Genomic DNA was extracted from sorted cells for sequencing of the TCRbeta CDR3 region. The immunoSEQ Assay was used for sequencing of TCRbeta CDR3 regions. Drawn from immuneACCESS, this table holds only the in-frame rearrangements with V and J called that TCRdb kept. Clones are partly lost; checked studies trace under half to an unresolved V gene and leave the rest unexplained. The sample table shows roughly 91,000 clones, and more than 95% are seen once. The top ten hold 2% to 2.5% of the sample.

The sequencing here drew on CD4+ or CD8+ T cells sorted from blood, taken in a trial of the OX40 agonist ivuxolimab. This clonotype was sampled from an adult with an advanced solid tumor such as melanoma, head and neck, liver or kidney cancer. The sequence joins TRBV9 to TRBJ1-1, with no confident D gene call. The nucleotide sequence is TGTGCCAGCAGCGTAGGCCCGGGGAACACTGAAGCTTTCTTT. Its amino acids are CASSVGPGNTEAFF.